The 27 T cell receptor beta chains in this list originate from one sample, sequenced in a study of spatial heterogeneity in lung cancer. Described time point: sample taken at primary tumor resection. Whole RNA came from tumor, nontumor lung or frozen PBMC and was sequenced without being sorted. A single record per CDR3 protein comes from TCRdb applying MiXCR to the 5' RACE reads. The data contain about 82,000 distinct CDR3 sequences, over 9.5% of them singletons. The starting material was PBMCs, obtained at surgery. The receptors derive from a male donor with early-stage non-small cell lung cancer.

The genes are TRBV27 and TRBJ2-3; 13 bases are shared with TRBD2. The ends lost 6 bases at V and 13 bases at J; junction bases unmatched: 13. The CDR3 has 15 amino acids. In germline, CDR1 is MNHEY, CDR2 SMNVEV (reference sequence). For the CDR3, the DNA is TGTGCCAGCAGAGGAAATGGACTAGCGGGGGCGGGGGAGTATTTT. Its translation is CASRGNGLAGAGEYF.

This clonotype was detected only a few times. V is TRBV20-1 and J is TRBJ2-7; 15 bases agree with TRBD2. The CDR3 runs to 18 residues. The germline CDR1 and CDR2 sequences are DFQATT and SNEGSKA (reference sequence). J gave up 6 bases and V 2 bases, and 14 bases lay outside the gene matches. The CDR3 region has the DNA TGCAGTGCTAGATCCAGGGGACTAGCGGGGGGCCCTCCTGGCGAGCAGTACTTC. It yields the protein CSARSRGLAGGPPGEQYF.

This clonotype was seen a handful of times. The chain recombines TRBV7-8 with TRBJ2-7; weak D call: TRBD1 (5 bases). Germline V gene lookup returns CDR1 SGHVS and CDR2 FQNEAQ. This CDR3 comprises 15 residues. Trimming took 2 bases from V and 2 from J, leaving 13 bases between them. DNA of the CDR3: TGTGCCAGCAGCTTAACAGGAGCCTTGCCCTACGAGCAGTACTTC. This gives the protein CASSLTGALPYEQYF.

This clonotype was detected a few times. This chain joins TRBV7-2 and TRBJ2-1, with TRBD2 identical over 8 bases. V gave up 2 bases and J gave up 0 bases; unmatched junction bases: 9. CDR1 is SGHTA, CDR2 FQGNSA, per germline. The CDR3 has 18 amino acids. The CDR3 protein is CASSLKVRAGGSYNEQFF. The CDR3 nucleotides are TGTGCCAGCAGCTTAAAGGTCCGGGCGGGGGGCTCCTACAATGAGCAGTTCTTC. Variable domain in full (rest from reference TRBV7-2 and TRBJ2-1): GAGVSQSPSNKVTEKGKDVELRCDPISGHTALYWYRQSLGQGLEFLIYFQGNSAPDKSGLPSDRFSAERTGGSVSTLTIQRTQQEDSAVYLCASSLKVRAGGSYNEQFFGPGTRLTVL.

In this sample, this clonotype turned up a few times. The chain recombines TRBV5-6 with TRBJ1-4; 9 bases match TRBD1. V was clipped by 2 bases and J by 3 bases; unmatched bases: 5. The V gene's germline CDR1 is SGHDT and CDR2 YYEEEE. The CDR3 has 16 residues. The CDR3 reads CASSFRDRASNEKLFF. As DNA, the CDR3 is TGTGCCAGCAGCTTCCGGGACAGGGCGTCTAATGAAAAACTGTTTTTT.

This clonotype was picked up a small number of times. This chain joins TRBV18 and TRBJ1-1, with D tentatively TRBD1 (5 bases). From germline, CDR1 is KGHSH and CDR2 LQKENI. The length of the CDR3 is 15 residues. Trimming pared 3 bases from V and 5 bases from J, leaving 16 bases between. CDR3: CASSPGGGLGTEAFF. CDR3 DNA: TGTGCCAGCTCACCTGGGGGTGGCCTGGGGACTGAAGCTTTCTTT.

Here the CDR3 DNA reads TGTGCCAGCTCACCCCTCGGGACAGATGGAAACACCATATATTTT. Its protein is CASSPLGTDGNTIYF. V is TRBV18 and J is TRBJ1-3; 7 bases line up with TRBD1. This CDR3 has 15 residues. CDR1 is KGHSH, CDR2 LQKENI, per germline. V lost 3 bases and J lost 3; bases outside the gene matches: 5.

The rearrangement links TRBV12-3 or TRBV12-4 to TRBJ2-5; TRBD1 or TRBD2 may be the D gene (6 bases each). The CDR3 extends over 16 amino acids. Trimming took off 5 bases at V and 4 bases at J, with 20 bases between the two ends. DNA of the CDR3: TGTGCCAGCAGTCCGCGGGGCAGGGGAAGTAGAGAGACCCAGTACTTC. It codes for CASSPRGRGSRETQYF.

V and J are TRBV12-5 and TRBJ2-3, with D maybe TRBD1 (7 bases). Germline V gives CDR1 LGHNT, CDR2 FRNRAP. The CDR3 consists of 15 residues. Trimming took off 4 bases at V and 2 bases at J, with 13 bases between the two ends. CDR3 loop: CASGYRQGLTDTQYF. DNA of the CDR3: TGTGCTAGTGGTTACCGACAGGGACTCACAGATACGCAGTATTTT.

This clonotype was found a few times. V usage is TRBV3-1 and J usage is TRBJ1-2, with 8 nucleotides matching TRBD1. Germline-derived CDR1 and CDR2 are LGHDT and YNNKEL (reference sequence). CDR3 length: 15 residues. Trimming cost V 1 base and J 9 bases; bases outside gene matches: 10. The CDR3 bases are TGTGCCAGCAGCCAAGGCCGGGACAGGCCCTTGAGCTACACCTTC. Protein product: CASSQGRDRPLSYTF.

At least ten counts were recorded for this clonotype. J is TRBJ1-3 and V is TRBV5-1, with a tentative D call TRBD1 (5 bases). This CDR3 region has 15 residues. Germline V gene lookup returns CDR1 SGHRS and CDR2 YFSETQ. V was shortened by 0 bases and J by 0 bases, with 7 bases between the two germline ends. CDR3 nucleotide sequence: TGCGCCAGCAGCTTGGGACAGAGCTCTGGAAACACCATATATTTT. It codes for CASSLGQSSGNTIYF.

In its sample, this clonotype was seen a few times. J is TRBJ2-2 and V is TRBV5-1; D is uncertain. Germline CDR1 is SGHRS and CDR2 is YFSETQ. V was cut by 0 bases and J by 7 bases, with 10 bases left in between. The CDR3 has 14 residues. CDR3 sequence (DNA): TGCGCCAGCAGCTTGGCCGGCGCGGTCGGGGAGCTGTTTTTT. Its translation: CASSLAGAVGELFF.

The chain combines TRBV30 with TRBJ1-2, with D uncertain. The CDR3 consists of 13 residues. CDR1 and CDR2 from the germline V gene are GTSNPN and SVGIG (reference sequence). V dropped 1 base and J dropped 4 bases, with 10 bases sitting between them. In DNA form, the CDR3 reads TGTGCCTGGAGTGAGGAAAATTTCTATGGCTACACCTTC. Translation: CAWSEENFYGYTF.

Here the CDR3 DNA reads TGTGCCAGCAGCCCCGGGCCACCGCCCCGGGCCACCTTC. It is translated as CASSPGPPPRATF. The V and J genes are TRBV14 and TRBJ1-2; D remains unclear. Germline V lookup: CDR1 SGHDN, CDR2 FVKESK. The CDR3 is made up of 13 amino acids. The V gene lost 4 bases and the J gene lost 13 bases, with 19 bases spanning the gap.

The J gene is TRBJ1-2, the V gene TRBV6-2 or TRBV6-3; D not certain. The CDR3 has 14 amino acids. The ends were cut back, 6 bases at V and 2 bases at J, with 13 bases in the middle. Germline CDR1 is MNHEY and CDR2 is SVGEGT. DNA for the CDR3: TGTGCCAGCAGGGCCGGGATGCCGAACTATGGCTACACCTTC. This gives the protein CASRAGMPNYGYTF.

The chain links TRBV6-1 to TRBJ2-2; D may correspond to TRBD1 or TRBD2 (6 bases each). Germline lookup yields CDR1 MNHNS and CDR2 SASEGT. This CDR3 is 16 amino acids long. The V end was cut by 2 bases, the J end by 4 bases, with 14 bases between. CDR3 sequence reads: CASSERRGGGTGELFF. The CDR3 coding sequence is TGTGCCAGCAGTGAACGGCGAGGGGGAGGCACCGGGGAGCTGTTTTTT.

Ten or more counts support this clonotype. The chain couples TRBV2 to TRBJ2-5; the D gene is possibly TRBD1 (5 bases). V lost 7 bases and J lost 4, with 7 bases in between. The CDR3 extends over 11 amino acids. Germline values: CDR1 SNHLY, CDR2 FYNNEI. The CDR3 loop reads CASKGAETQYF. Here the CDR3 DNA reads TGTGCCAGCAAAGGGGCAGAGACCCAGTACTTC.

The rearrangement joins TRBV7-9 to TRBJ2-2; tentative D call: TRBD1 (6 bases). The CDR3 consists of 16 residues. The V gene lost 5 bases and the J gene lost 3 bases, with 16 bases spanning the gap. The germline gives CDR1 SEHNR, CDR2 FQNEAQ (reference sequence). For the CDR3, the DNA is TGTGCCAGCAGCAGGACAGTATGGAGTTACACCGGGGAGCTGTTTTTT. Translating it yields CASSRTVWSYTGELFF.

The V call is TRBV19, the J call TRBJ2-7; 10 nucleotides match TRBD1. In germline, CDR1 is LNHDA, CDR2 SQIVND (reference sequence). The CDR3 is 13 residues long. With V trimmed by 8 bases and J by 2 bases, 3 bases remained unmatched. CDR3 loop: CASGTGDTYEQYF. The DNA of the CDR3 is TGTGCCAGTGGGACAGGGGATACCTACGAGCAGTACTTC. Looking up the rest from reference TRBV19 and TRBJ2-7 gives the full variable domain: DGGITQSPKYLFRKEGQNVTLSCEQNLNHDAMYWYRQDPGQGLRLIYYSQIVNDFQKGDIAEGYSVSREKKESFPLTVTSAQKNPTAFYLCASGTGDTYEQYFGPGTRLTVT.

Only a few counts were recorded for this clonotype. V gene TRBV5-1 combines with J gene TRBJ2-3; 7 bases line up with TRBD1. Trimming removed 3 bases from V and 2 bases from J; junction bases left unmatched: 3. Germline CDR1 and CDR2: SGHRS and YFSETQ. The CDR3 has 14 amino acids. The chain's CDR3 is CASSSDRPTDTQYF. CDR3 DNA: TGCGCCAGCAGCTCGGACAGGCCCACAGATACGCAGTATTTT.

The V gene is TRBV14, the J gene TRBJ1-1; D gene unclear. The CDR3 extends over 13 amino acids. Germline CDR1 reads SGHDN; CDR2 reads FVKESK. With 4 bases removed from V and 4 bases from J, the gap between germline ends came to 10 bases. The CDR3 protein is CASSLRTSTEAFF. The CDR3, as DNA: TGTGCCAGCAGCCTTAGAACGAGCACTGAAGCTTTCTTT. The entire variable domain, with the rest obtained from reference TRBV14 and TRBJ1-1, is as follows: EAGVTQFPSHSVIEKGQTVTLRCDPISGHDNLYWYRRVMGKEIKFLLHFVKESKQDESGMPNNRFLAERTGGTYSTLKVQPAELEDSGVYFCASSLRTSTEAFFGQGTRLTVV.

This clonotype was observed a handful of times. The CDR3 DNA is TGTGCCAGCAGTCCTGGGAGCTCCTACGAGCAGTACTTC. It specifies CASSPGSSYEQYF. V gene TRBV28 combines with J gene TRBJ2-7, with D perhaps matching TRBD2 (5 bases). The CDR3 runs 13 residues. Germline CDR1 reads MDHEN; CDR2 reads SYDVKM. The V end was cut by 5 bases, the J end by 0 bases, with 8 bases between.

This clonotype was detected many times. CDR3 coding DNA: TGTGCCAGCAGTGACCACTACGGGAGTAAGAATGCGGAGACCCAGTACTTC. Translated, it gives CASSDHYGSKNAETQYF. The chain couples TRBV25-1 to TRBJ2-5; possibly TRBD2 for D (6 bases). V lost 3 bases, J lost 5 bases, and 22 bases lay in between. Looked up from germline, CDR1 is MGHDK and CDR2 is SYGVNS. This CDR3 has 17 residues. Using reference TRBV25-1 and TRBJ2-5 for the parts outside the CDR3, the full variable domain is EADIYQTPRYLVIGTGKKITLECSQTMGHDKMYWYQQDPGMELHLIHYSYGVNSTEKGDLSSESTVSRIRTEHFPLTLESARPSHTSQYLCASSDHYGSKNAETQYFGPGTRLLVL.

The chain employs TRBV4-1 and TRBJ1-1; D remains ambiguous. From germline, CDR1 is MGHRA and CDR2 YSYEKL. The CDR3 sequence is 13 residues long. V lost 0 bases and J lost 6, with 8 bases in between. The DNA for the CDR3 is TGCGCCAGCAGCCAAGATCAACAATCTGAAGCTTTCTTT. Its protein product is CASSQDQQSEAFF.

There are a few counts of this clonotype. The chain carries TRBV29-1 and TRBJ1-1; weak D call: TRBD1 (6 bases). Per germline, CDR1 SQVTM and CDR2 ANQGSEA. The CDR3 contains 14 residues. V shed 7 bases and J shed 0 bases, with 15 bases lying between them. CDR3 bases: TGCAGCGCTCCGAGGGGGGCCTTGAACACTGAAGCTTTCTTT. It yields the protein CSAPRGALNTEAFF. Looking up the rest from reference TRBV29-1 and TRBJ1-1 gives the full variable domain: SAVISQKPSRDICQRGTSLTIQCQVDSQVTMMFWYRQQPGQSLTLIATANQGSEATYESGFVIDKFPISRPNLTFSTLTVSNMSPEDSSIYLCSAPRGALNTEAFFGQGTRLTVV.

The sample holds many counts of this clonotype. The chain joins TRBV7-2 to TRBJ2-7, with 7 bases aligning to TRBD1. The germline gives CDR1 SGHTA, CDR2 FQGNSA. The CDR3 has 16 residues. Losses at the gene ends were 6 bases for V and 2 bases for J; bases not matched to a gene: 13. For the CDR3, the DNA is TGTGCCAGCAGTTTAACCGGGACAGAGCTCCCCTACGAGCAGTACTTC. Translation: CASSLTGTELPYEQYF.

The sample holds many counts of this clonotype. V is TRBV2 and J is TRBJ2-1, with D unresolved. The CDR3 has 15 amino acids. V lost 7 bases to trimming and J lost 4 bases, with 17 bases between them. Germline CDR1 SNHLY, CDR2 FYNNEI. CDR3 DNA: TGTGCCAGCACCCCGGCCGTGGGTGCATACAATGAGCAGTTCTTC. Protein: CASTPAVGAYNEQFF.